Shown below are 27 T cell receptor beta chains from a single sample sequenced in a study of T cell repertoires in aging, cancer and after chemotherapy. The template was genomic DNA from peripheral blood, not RNA. A mixed TRB-A/B primer pool amplified rearranged TRB by multiplex touch-down PCR. From the multiplex PCR reads, TCRdb called clonotypes with MiXCR, one entry per CDR3 protein. In the table there are about 1,700 distinct CDR3 sequences, roughly 34% of which are singletons. Sample: blood. These receptors were collected from a human donor with a blood cancer.

This clonotype came up a few times. V gene TRBV5-1 combines with J gene TRBJ2-2; TRBD1 is a possible D gene (6 bases). This CDR3 has 15 amino acids. V lost 0 bases and J lost 7, with 13 bases in between. Germline CDR1 reads SGHRS; CDR2 reads YFSETQ. The CDR3 reads CASSLEGLQGGELFF. The CDR3 DNA reads as TGCGCCAGCAGCTTGGAAGGTTTACAGGGCGGGGAGCTGTTTTTT.

The V gene is TRBV28, the J gene TRBJ2-7; D is unresolved. Trimming shortened V by 2 bases and J by 4 bases, and 3 bases separated the two germline ends. CDR1 MDHEN and CDR2 SYDVKM come from the germline V gene. The CDR3 sequence is 11 residues long. The CDR3 DNA reads as TGTGCCAGCAGTTTAACATACGAGCAGTACTTC. Its translation is CASSLTYEQYF.

By share, this clonotype counts as medium-sized. The chain links TRBV30 to TRBJ2-3, with TRBD2 matching over 16 bases. The germline V gene encodes CDR1 GTSNPN and CDR2 SVGIG (reference sequence). The CDR3 contains 19 residues. The V segment lost 1 base and the J segment 5 bases; nucleotides outside the gene matches: 12. The CDR3 DNA is TGTGCCTGGAGTGGCCCCTTGGGACTAGCGGGGGGGCCCATAGATACGCAGTATTTT. Its translation is CAWSGPLGLAGGPIDTQYF.

This clonotype is large within its sample. The genes are TRBV29-1 and TRBJ1-5; possibly TRBD1 for D (6 bases). The CDR3 is 13 residues long. Germline V gives CDR1 SQVTM, CDR2 ANQGSEA. Between the trimmed V and J ends, which lost 7 bases and 4 bases, there was a span of 14 bases. Written as DNA, the CDR3 is TGCAGCGCCGTAGACAGGATTAATCAGCCCCAGCATTTT. Its protein is CSAVDRINQPQHF.

This clonotype is labeled as large. This rearrangement joins TRBV30 to TRBJ1-6; D might be TRBD1 (6 bases). From germline, CDR1 is GTSNPN and CDR2 SVGIG (reference sequence). V dropped 7 bases and J dropped 3 bases, with 13 bases sitting between them. The CDR3 sequence is 14 residues long. This CDR3 is CASGRQDYNSPLHF. CDR3 sequence (DNA): TGTGCCTCGGGAAGACAGGACTATAATTCACCCCTCCACTTT. Together with reference TRBV30 and TRBJ1-6, the CDR3 gives the full variable domain: SQTIHQWPATLVQPVGSPLSLECTVEGTSNPNLYWYRQAAGRGLQLLFYSVGIGQISSEVPQNLSASRPQDRQFILSSKKLLLSDSGFYLCASGRQDYNSPLHFGNGTRLTVT.

This chain uses TRBV27 with TRBJ2-7; TRBD1 agrees at 11 bases. V trimming: 8 bases; J trimming: 2 bases; junction bases outside the gene matches: 8. Germline V gene data show CDR1 as MNHEY and CDR2 as SMNVEV (reference sequence). The CDR3 length is 15 residues. CDR3 coding DNA: TGTGCCAGCTCAACGGACAGGGGGCCTACCTACGAGCAGTACTTC. Amino acid sequence: CASSTDRGPTYEQYF.

This sequence joins TRBV10-3 and TRBJ1-1; TRBD1 aligns across 8 bases. The CDR3 sequence is 13 residues long. The trim removed 7 bases at V and 4 bases at J, leaving 5 bases unmatched. Germline V gene lookup returns CDR1 ENHRY and CDR2 SYGVKD. DNA of the CDR3: TGTGCCATCAAGAACACAGGGGGCACTGAAGCTTTCTTT. Its translation is CAIKNTGGTEAFF.

The rearrangement links TRBV5-1 to TRBJ2-7; the match to TRBD1 covers 10 bases. The trim removed 4 bases at V and 4 bases at J, leaving 8 bases unmatched. This CDR3 contains 15 residues. Looked up from germline, CDR1 is SGHRS and CDR2 is YFSETQ. The CDR3 DNA is TGCGCCAGCAGCAGCGGGACAGGGGAGGCGTACGAGCAGTACTTC. This gives the protein CASSSGTGEAYEQYF.

The chain recombines TRBV5-1 with TRBJ1-6; D perhaps matches TRBD1 (5 bases). Trimming cost V 0 bases and J 10 bases, with 14 bases left between them. The germline V gene encodes CDR1 SGHRS and CDR2 YFSETQ. This CDR3 region has 15 residues. The CDR3 region is CASSLVLAGQSPLHF. DNA of the CDR3: TGCGCCAGCAGCTTGGTGTTGGCAGGGCAATCACCCCTCCACTTT. Drawing the rest from reference TRBV5-1 and TRBJ1-6, the complete variable domain is KAGVTQTPRYLIKTRGQQVTLSCSPISGHRSVSWYQQTPGQGLQFLFEYFSETQRNKGNFPGRFSGRQFSNSRSEMNVSTLELGDSALYLCASSLVLAGQSPLHFGNGTRLTVT.

The V call is TRBV24-1, the J call TRBJ2-3, with 8 bases identical to TRBD2. The CDR3 sequence is 14 residues long. Per the germline V gene, CDR1 is KGHDR and CDR2 is SFDVKD. V shed 7 bases, J shed 10 bases, and the junction held 12 bases outside the gene matches. The DNA of the CDR3 is TGTGCCACCAGCCTCCCGGTCGGGGGGGCAGCGCAGTATTTT. This codes for CATSLPVGGAAQYF.

The table lists this clonotype with a few counts. The chain uses TRBV19 and TRBJ2-1, with 8 bases aligning to TRBD2. Losses at the gene ends were 9 bases for V and 0 bases for J; bases not matched to a gene: 7. This CDR3 region has 15 residues. Germline CDR1 reads LNHDA; CDR2 reads SQIVND (reference sequence). CDR3: CASSAGGVSYNEQFF. Written as DNA, the CDR3 is TGTGCCAGCAGCGCGGGAGGAGTCTCCTACAATGAGCAGTTCTTC.

Judged by abundance, this clonotype is large. The CDR3 region is CATSRDRGRGHGYTF. DNA of the CDR3: TGTGCCACCAGCAGAGATAGGGGCAGGGGGCATGGCTACACCTTC. The genes are TRBV15 and TRBJ1-2; TRBD1 matches at 8 bases. V lost 0 bases and J lost 6; bases outside the gene matches: 6. The V gene's germline CDR1 is LNHNV and CDR2 YYDKDF (reference sequence). The CDR3 is 15 amino acids.

This clonotype was seen only once. V usage is TRBV24-1 and J usage is TRBJ2-7; D not certain. CDR1 and CDR2 (germline): KGHDR, SFDVKD. With 5 bases removed from V and 2 bases from J, the gap between germline ends came to 12 bases. The CDR3 length is 14 residues. CDR3 in amino acids: CATSAPWFPYEQYF. In DNA, the CDR3 is TGTGCCACCAGTGCACCGTGGTTCCCCTACGAGCAGTACTTC.

This clonotype has just one count. The chain carries TRBV20-1 and TRBJ2-1, with 12 bases aligning to TRBD2. Germline lookup yields CDR1 DFQATT and CDR2 SNEGSKA (reference sequence). The CDR3 consists of 14 residues. The V gene end was trimmed by 5 bases and the J gene end by 8 bases; junction bases not matched to a gene: 7. CDR3 in amino acids: CSAPLAGGPHEQFF. In DNA, the CDR3 is TGCAGTGCTCCCCTAGCGGGGGGGCCCCATGAGCAGTTCTTC.

This chain links TRBV5-6 with TRBJ1-6; 10 positions match TRBD1. CDR1 SGHDT and CDR2 YYEEEE come from the germline V gene. The junction had 7 bases not matched to a gene; V was cut back by 5 bases and J by 5 bases. CDR3 length equals 16 residues. CDR3 nucleotide sequence: TGTGCCAGCAGATTGACAGGGGGCGGGAATAATTCACCCCTCCACTTT. It encodes CASRLTGGGNNSPLHF.

This clonotype is termed large. This sequence joins TRBV15 and TRBJ2-7; the D is unclear. This CDR3 has 14 residues. Germline V CDR1 and CDR2: LNHNV, YYDKDF (reference sequence). The V end was cut by 0 bases, the J end by 5 bases, with 11 bases between. CDR3 protein: CATSRDQADHEQYF. The CDR3, as DNA: TGTGCCACCAGCAGAGATCAGGCGGACCACGAGCAGTACTTC.

In this sample, this clonotype is medium-sized. The chain employs TRBV5-5 and TRBJ2-1; unclear D gene. The germline CDR1 and CDR2 sequences are SGHKS and YYEKEE (reference sequence). This CDR3 has 16 residues. Trimming took off 5 bases at V and 0 bases at J, with 15 bases between the two ends. As DNA, the CDR3 is TGTGCCAGCAGGGGTAGAGCTGATAGCTCCTACAATGAGCAGTTCTTC. This sequence encodes CASRGRADSSYNEQFF.

This clonotype is labeled large (0.1 to 1%). The chain joins TRBV6-5 to TRBJ2-7; D remains ambiguous. The length of the CDR3 is 11 residues. Trimming cost V 7 bases and J 3 bases, with 7 bases left between them. Looked up from germline, CDR1 is MNHEY and CDR2 is SVGAGI. DNA of the CDR3: TGTGCCAGCACTGTGTACTACGAGCAGTACTTC. Translation: CASTVYYEQYF.

This clonotype has more than one count but fewer than ten. The V call is TRBV6-1, the J call TRBJ1-3, with D possibly being TRBD1 (6 bases). The CDR3 length is 16 residues. V gave up 4 bases and J gave up 2 bases, with 15 bases separating them. The germline V gene encodes CDR1 MNHNS and CDR2 SASEGT. CDR3 amino acids: CASSGGAPETGNTIYF. The CDR3 DNA is TGTGCCAGCAGTGGGGGGGCCCCCGAAACTGGAAACACCATATATTTT.

Remarks on this clonotype: This could be a read error, since a much larger clone is one nucleotide away. The rearrangement links TRBV15 to TRBJ1-5; no definite D call. Germline CDR1 and CDR2: LNHNV and YYDKDF (reference sequence). The CDR3 runs to 12 residues. The V end was cut by 0 bases, the J end by 8 bases, with 5 bases between. The CDR3 loop is CATSRDREPQHF. In DNA form, the CDR3 reads TGTGCCACCAGCAGAGATCGTGAGCCCCAGCATTTT.

CDR3: CASSLEGLPDGYTF. The CDR3 region has the DNA TGTGCCAGCAGCTTAGAAGGACTGCCGGATGGCTACACCTTC. This rearrangement joins TRBV7-2 to TRBJ1-2, with D uncertain. The CDR3 sequence is 14 residues long. Looked up from germline, CDR1 is SGHTA and CDR2 is FQGNSA. V was clipped by 1 base and J by 6 bases, with 12 bases between them.

In this sample, this clonotype turned up a few times. The chain joins TRBV24-1 to TRBJ2-3, with 7 nucleotides matching TRBD1. Germline V gives CDR1 KGHDR, CDR2 SFDVKD. J was trimmed by 5 bases and V by 4 bases; bases with no gene match: 5. This CDR3 is built from 14 residues. The CDR3: CATSDRTGRDTQYF. The CDR3 nucleotides read TGTGCCACCAGTGACCGGACAGGCCGAGATACGCAGTATTTT.

The chain employs TRBV10-3 and TRBJ1-1; TRBD1 matches at 8 bases. The CDR3 covers 15 residues. Trimming cost V 5 bases and J 1 base; bases outside gene matches: 6. The germline gives CDR1 ENHRY, CDR2 SYGVKD. The DNA for the CDR3 is TGTGCCATCAGTAAGACAGGGGCCTGGAACACTGAAGCTTTCTTT. Translated, it gives CAISKTGAWNTEAFF.

Sample share makes this clonotype large. The chain is built from TRBV6-1 and TRBJ2-3; D not certain. The CDR3 length is 12 residues. Germline CDR1 MNHNS, CDR2 SASEGT. Trimming removed 8 bases at V and 4 bases at J, with 10 bases between. The CDR3 DNA reads TGTGCCAGCCAGATTCGTCCAGATACGCAGTATTTT. Translated: CASQIRPDTQYF.

The chain combines TRBV11-1 with TRBJ1-4, with TRBD1 matching 8 bases. Looked up from germline, CDR1 is SGHAT and CDR2 is FQDESV (reference sequence). V was clipped by 5 bases and J by 7 bases; unmatched bases: 9. CDR3 size: 15 residues. CDR3 nucleotide sequence: TGTGCCAGCAGCCCTGGGGGGACAGGAACTGAAAAACTGTTTTTT. Translating gives CASSPGGTGTEKLFF.

The chain is built from TRBV12-3 or TRBV12-4 and TRBJ1-1; TRBD1 is a possible D gene (5 bases). This CDR3 spans 13 amino acids. Trimming pared 6 bases from V and 4 bases from J, leaving 12 bases between. The CDR3: CASSTGTGTEAFF. The CDR3 DNA reads TGTGCCAGCAGCACCGGGACGGGCACTGAAGCTTTCTTT.

By sample fraction, this clonotype is large (0.1 to 1%). The chain recombines TRBV29-1 with TRBJ2-5; TRBD1 agrees at 7 bases. The junction had 7 bases not matched to a gene; V was cut back by 2 bases and J by 1 base. The CDR3 is made up of 15 amino acids. Germline V gives CDR1 SQVTM, CDR2 ANQGSEA. The CDR3 here is CSVELHRGLQETQYF. CDR3 bases: TGCAGCGTTGAACTCCACAGGGGTCTCCAAGAGACCCAGTACTTC.